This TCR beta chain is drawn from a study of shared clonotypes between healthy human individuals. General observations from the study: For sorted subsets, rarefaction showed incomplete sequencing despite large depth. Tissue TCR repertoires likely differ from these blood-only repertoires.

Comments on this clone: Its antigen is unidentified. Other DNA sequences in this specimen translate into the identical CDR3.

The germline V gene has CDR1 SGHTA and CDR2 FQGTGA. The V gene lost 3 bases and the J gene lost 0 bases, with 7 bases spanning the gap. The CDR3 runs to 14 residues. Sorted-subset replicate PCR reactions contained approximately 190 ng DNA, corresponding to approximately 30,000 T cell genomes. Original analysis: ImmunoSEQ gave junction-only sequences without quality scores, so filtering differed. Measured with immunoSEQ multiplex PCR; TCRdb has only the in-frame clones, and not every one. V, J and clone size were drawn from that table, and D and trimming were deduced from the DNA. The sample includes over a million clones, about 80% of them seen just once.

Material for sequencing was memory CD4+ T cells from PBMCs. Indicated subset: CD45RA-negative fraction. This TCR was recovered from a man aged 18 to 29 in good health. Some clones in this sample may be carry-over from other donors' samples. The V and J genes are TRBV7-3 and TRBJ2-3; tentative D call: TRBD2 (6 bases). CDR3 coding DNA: TGTGCCAGCAGCTTGGGACTGAGCACAGATACGCAGTATTTT. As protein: CASSLGLSTDTQYF.